This record looks at one TCR beta chain sequence and its context. The antigen is not known. Sample time point: persistent/refractory GD, antithyroid drugs over 5 years with positive TRAb. After RNA was extracted from PBMCs, the TCR library was made from it. As collected, the peripheral blood samples measured around 9 milliliters each and went into EDTA tubes. The CDR3 length is 13 residues. Per the germline V gene, CDR1 is DFQATT and CDR2 is SNEGSKA (reference sequence). This sample was included in a study of regulatory T cells in long-lasting Graves disease. In the study overall: Positivity for TSH receptor antibodies plus over 5 years of antithyroid drugs meant persistent Graves' disease. General study findings and limits: The study found TRBV28, TRBJ1-2 and TRBJ2-5 favored in persistent disease. Analysis covered peripheral blood alone, not thyroid tissue.

To make TCR beta libraries, researchers used iRepertoire HTBI primers and Arm-PCR of CDR3 regions. TCRdb processed the multiplex PCR reads anew with MiXCR; each CDR3 protein has one entry. Of roughly 700,000 distinct CDR3 sequences in the sample, approximately 31% were seen once. This chain links TRBV20-1 with TRBJ1-2, with a tentative D call TRBD1 (5 bases). The TCR originated in a female donor with Graves disease. Sequencing was performed on peripheral blood mononuclear cells (PBMCs), taken when the disease was refractory, from a patient treated with antithyroid drugs. Here the CDR3 reads CGQGTPGVYGYTF. CDR3 coding DNA: TGCGGCCAAGGGACTCCGGGGGTTTATGGCTACACCTTC.